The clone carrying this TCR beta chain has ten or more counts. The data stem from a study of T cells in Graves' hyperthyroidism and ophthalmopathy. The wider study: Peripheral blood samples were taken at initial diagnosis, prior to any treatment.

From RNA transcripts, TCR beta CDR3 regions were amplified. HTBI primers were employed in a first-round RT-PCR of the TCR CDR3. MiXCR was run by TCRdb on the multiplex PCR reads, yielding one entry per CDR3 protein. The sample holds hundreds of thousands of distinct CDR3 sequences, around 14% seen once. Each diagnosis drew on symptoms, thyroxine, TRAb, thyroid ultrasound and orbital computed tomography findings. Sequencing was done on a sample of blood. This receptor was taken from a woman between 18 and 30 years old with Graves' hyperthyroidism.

CDR3 region: CASSPGASSNQPQHF. CDR3 nucleotide sequence: TGTGCCAGCAGTCCGGGAGCTAGCAGCAATCAGCCCCAGCATTTT. The chain is built from TRBV28 and TRBJ1-5; D is unresolved. The V gene lost 5 bases and the J gene lost 1 base, with 12 bases spanning the gap. The V gene's germline CDR1 is MDHEN and CDR2 SYDVKM. The CDR3 runs to 15 residues.